Following are 22 T cell receptor beta chains from one sample sequenced in a study of T cell clonotyping in hematopoietic cell transplantation. Clones were sequenced by immunoSEQ multiplex PCR, and TCRdb holds only the in-frame ones, with some missing. The sample consists of 12,000 to 15,000 clones, around two thirds of them appearing once. Source material: PBMCs. The receptors here all came from a human donor who either received an allogeneic hematopoietic cell transplant for a myeloid malignancy or was a related donor (not recorded which). Some clones in this sample may be carry-over from other donors' samples.

The chain uses TRBV19 and TRBJ1-5, with D possibly TRBD1 on 5 matching bases. The germline V gene has CDR1 LNHDA and CDR2 SQIVND (reference sequence). Deletions cut 5 bases from V and 0 bases from J, with 11 bases between. The CDR3 loop spans 15 amino acids. The CDR3 coding sequence is TGTGCCAGTAGTGCCCTGGGGGGTAGCAATCAGCCCCAGCATTTT. Amino acid sequence: CASSALGGSNQPQHF. Using reference TRBV19 and TRBJ1-5 for the parts outside the CDR3, the full variable domain is DGGITQSPKYLFRKEGQNVTLSCEQNLNHDAMYWYRQDPGQGLRLIYYSQIVNDFQKGDIAEGYSVSREKKESFPLTVTSAQKNPTAFYLCASSALGGSNQPQHFGDGTRLSIL.

V gene TRBV7-2 combines with J gene TRBJ2-7, with 8 bases that match TRBD1. CDR3 length: 14 amino acids. Trimming removed 5 bases from V and 5 bases from J; junction bases left unmatched: 8. CDR1 SGHTA and CDR2 FQGNSA come from the germline V gene. CDR3: CASSPRQGSHEQYF. As DNA, the CDR3 is TGTGCCAGCAGCCCCAGACAGGGGTCCCACGAGCAGTACTTC.

The chain links TRBV30 to TRBJ1-2, with D unclear. This CDR3 contains 12 residues. The germline V gene has CDR1 GTSNPN and CDR2 SVGIG (reference sequence). V was trimmed by 5 bases and J by 2 bases, leaving 9 bases between them. The CDR3 coding sequence is TGTGCCTGGTACGACGGGAACTATGGCTACACCTTC. It yields the protein CAWYDGNYGYTF.

The rearrangement joins TRBV6-1 to TRBJ2-7; 7 bases are shared with TRBD2. The CDR3 loop spans 15 amino acids. Germline V lookup: CDR1 MNHNS, CDR2 SASEGT. V gave up 2 bases and J gave up 2 bases; unmatched junction bases: 6. The DNA for the CDR3 is TGTGCCAGCAGTGAATTGCGGGGAGGGACCTACGAGCAGTACTTC. It yields the protein CASSELRGGTYEQYF.

This sequence joins TRBV28 and TRBJ2-5; D gene uncertain. In germline, CDR1 is MDHEN, CDR2 SYDVKM. The CDR3 totals 13 residues. Trimming pared 5 bases from V and 2 bases from J, leaving 9 bases between. The CDR3 DNA reads TGTGCCAGCAGTACACGAGGTCAAGAGACCCAGTACTTC. It specifies CASSTRGQETQYF.

This clone was picked up one time. The CDR3 coding sequence is TGCAGTGCGGAACTTTCCCTCGAGCAGTACTTC. Protein sequence: CSAELSLEQYF. The J gene is TRBJ2-7, the V gene TRBV20-1; D gene unclear. Trimming removed 6 bases at V and 6 bases at J, with 12 bases between. This CDR3 region has 11 residues. Germline CDR1 DFQATT, CDR2 SNEGSKA (reference sequence).

The table lists this clone with a few counts. The V call is TRBV2, the J call TRBJ1-1; maybe TRBD1 (5 bases). This CDR3 region has 13 residues. The germline CDR1 and CDR2 sequences are SNHLY and FYNNEI. The V gene lost 8 bases and the J gene lost 2 bases, with 12 bases spanning the gap. CDR3 amino acids: CASRRDLNTEAFF. The CDR3 DNA reads as TGTGCCAGCCGGCGGGACCTCAACACTGAAGCTTTCTTT.

The rearrangement joins TRBV2 to TRBJ2-5; 10 positions agree with TRBD2. The CDR3 is 16 amino acids. Trimming at V came to 6 bases and at J to 5 bases, leaving 12 bases not matched to a gene. Germline V lookup: CDR1 SNHLY, CDR2 FYNNEI. The CDR3 region is CASSATRLAGSETQYF. The CDR3 bases are TGTGCCAGCAGCGCTACCCGACTAGCGGGTTCGGAGACCCAGTACTTC.

The chain carries TRBV11-3 and TRBJ2-6; 7 bases are a match to TRBD1. The CDR3 consists of 15 residues. Germline CDR1 and CDR2: SGHNT and YENEEA. The V segment lost 5 bases and the J segment 0 bases; nucleotides outside the gene matches: 1. CDR3 nucleotide sequence: TGTGCCAGCAGCCCAGGGGGCTCTGGGGCCAACGTCCTGACTTTC. Translating it yields CASSPGGSGANVLTF. The full variable domain, rest sourced from reference TRBV11-3 and TRBJ2-6, is EAGVVQSPRYKIIEKKQPVAFWCNPISGHNTLYWYLQNLGQGPELLIRYENEEAVDDSQLPKDRFSAERLKGVDSTLKIQPAELGDSAVYLCASSPGGSGANVLTFGAGSRLTVL.

V is TRBV9 and J is TRBJ2-3; D is unresolved. Deletions cut 0 bases from V and 6 bases from J, with 11 bases between. CDR1 and CDR2 from the germline V gene are SGDLS and YYNGEE. This CDR3 is 14 amino acids long. The CDR3 loop is CASSVGVSLDTQYF. The CDR3 DNA reads TGTGCCAGCAGCGTAGGGGTTTCCCTCGATACGCAGTATTTT.

By its share, this clone is medium-sized (0.01 to 0.1%). The rearrangement joins TRBV5-6 to TRBJ2-7, with D perhaps matching TRBD1 (6 bases). Germline values: CDR1 SGHDT, CDR2 YYEEEE. The CDR3 is 13 amino acids. With 4 bases removed from V and 3 bases from J, the gap between germline ends came to 11 bases. The CDR3 reads CASSVDSRYEQYF. CDR3 nucleotide sequence: TGTGCCAGCAGCGTGGACAGTCGCTACGAGCAGTACTTC.

The rearrangement uses TRBV30 and TRBJ1-5, with D possibly TRBD1 on 5 matching bases. This CDR3 is 15 amino acids long. Trimming shortened V by 2 bases and J by 7 bases, and 18 bases separated the two germline ends. Germline V CDR1 and CDR2: GTSNPN, SVGIG (reference sequence). CDR3 in amino acids: CAWSHRIGKIQPQHF. As DNA, the CDR3 is TGTGCCTGGAGTCACAGGATAGGAAAAATCCAGCCCCAGCATTTT.

The count of this clone is one. This chain joins TRBV6-5 and TRBJ2-7; the D gene is possibly TRBD2 (6 bases). This CDR3 contains 14 residues. V was shortened by 5 bases and J by 4 bases, with 15 bases between the two germline ends. Germline CDR1 is MNHEY and CDR2 is SVGAGI. The CDR3: CASSTGGAGYEQYF. In DNA form, the CDR3 reads TGTGCCAGCAGTACCGGTGGGGCGGGGTACGAGCAGTACTTC.

In its sample, this clone ranks as medium-sized. This chain joins TRBV10-3 and TRBJ1-4; no firm D call. Germline V gene sequence: CDR1 ENHRY, CDR2 SYGVKD. This CDR3 is 16 amino acids long. The V gene lost 3 bases and the J gene lost 0 bases, with 11 bases spanning the gap. The CDR3 DNA reads TGTGCCATCAGTGAAACGCAGCGAGCAACTAATGAAAAACTGTTTTTT. Translated, it gives CAISETQRATNEKLFF.

CDR3 loop: CASSYSRTGGGEQYF. The DNA for the CDR3 is TGTGCCAGCAGTTACTCTCGGACAGGGGGCGGCGAGCAGTACTTC. The chain employs TRBV6-5 and TRBJ2-7; 11 bases line up with TRBD1. CDR3 length: 15 residues. The J segment lost 6 bases and the V segment lost 0 bases, leaving 4 bases of the junction unmatched. Germline V gene lookup returns CDR1 MNHEY and CDR2 SVGAGI.

This rearrangement joins TRBV28 to TRBJ1-4, with TRBD1 identical over 7 bases. This CDR3 region has 14 residues. Germline V lookup: CDR1 MDHEN, CDR2 SYDVKM. After removal of 6 bases from V and 5 bases from J, the junction contained 6 bases not matched to a gene. In DNA, the CDR3 is TGTGCCAGCAGCCAGACAGGGTCCAATGAAAAACTGTTTTTT. Translating gives CASSQTGSNEKLFF. The entire variable domain, with the rest obtained from reference TRBV28 and TRBJ1-4, is as follows: DVKVTQSSRYLVKRTGEKVFLECVQDMDHENMFWYRQDPGLGLRLIYFSYDVKMKEKGDIPEGYSVSREKKERFSLILESASTNQTSMYLCASSQTGSNEKLFFGSGTQLSVL.

This clone was detected only a few times. The chain couples TRBV9 to TRBJ1-1; D possibly corresponds to TRBD1 (5 bases). CDR3 size: 14 residues. Between the trimmed V and J ends, which lost 0 bases and 0 bases, there was a span of 6 bases. Germline V lookup: CDR1 SGDLS, CDR2 YYNGEE. CDR3: CASSVGQLNTEAFF. CDR3 nucleotide sequence: TGTGCCAGCAGCGTAGGACAGCTGAACACTGAAGCTTTCTTT.

The J gene is TRBJ2-6, the V gene TRBV30; D gene uncertain. CDR3 length: 13 amino acids. Germline lookup yields CDR1 GTSNPN and CDR2 SVGIG (reference sequence). Trimming removed 5 bases from V and 1 base from J, with 6 bases in between. CDR3 DNA: TGTGCCTGGGAGGAGTCTGGGGCCAACGTCCTGACTTTC. Its translation: CAWEESGANVLTF.

The chain recombines TRBV30 with TRBJ2-7; D ambiguous. Germline assignment: CDR1 GTSNPN and CDR2 SVGIG (reference sequence). CDR3 length: 15 amino acids. The V gene lost 0 bases and the J gene lost 2 bases, with 14 bases spanning the gap. CDR3 in DNA: TGTGCCTGGAGTGTAGGTCAGGCAAACACCTACGAGCAGTACTTC. This gives the protein CAWSVGQANTYEQYF.

This clone was counted a few times. V is TRBV5-1 and J is TRBJ2-7; 8 nucleotides match TRBD2. Germline lookup yields CDR1 SGHRS and CDR2 YFSETQ. The CDR3 covers 14 residues. The V and J ends lost 4 bases and 2 bases, in that order; junction bases with no gene match: 5. CDR3 nucleotide sequence: TGCGCCAGCAGCATTGGCGGGGGGACCTACGAGCAGTACTTC. Translation: CASSIGGGTYEQYF.

The sample holds a few counts of this clone. This chain joins TRBV7-2 and TRBJ1-4, with D perhaps matching TRBD1 (6 bases). The germline V gene encodes CDR1 SGHTA and CDR2 FQGNSA. CDR3 length equals 15 residues. V lost 3 bases, J lost 7 bases, and 15 bases lay in between. Here the CDR3 reads CASSFQGRTGEKLFF. The CDR3 DNA reads TGTGCCAGCAGCTTTCAGGGGAGAACGGGTGAAAAACTGTTTTTT.

This clone occurred a few times. The chain joins TRBV19 to TRBJ1-2, with D uncertain. Germline V lookup: CDR1 LNHDA, CDR2 SQIVND (reference sequence). Between the trimmed V and J ends, which lost 9 bases and 2 bases, there was a span of 10 bases. The CDR3 contains 12 residues. CDR3 nucleotide sequence: TGTGCCAGCCACCCGGGGAACTATGGCTACACCTTC. Translation gives CASHPGNYGYTF.